This TCR beta chain was identified in a study of blood T cell repertoires in COVID-19. Background on the study: The United States, Italy and Spain were the sources of the acute and convalescent COVID-19 samples. Sample material is recorded as cDNA or gDNA derived from T cells, B-cell-depleted T cells, or PBMCs.

CDR3 length equals 13 residues. CDR1 is KGHSH, CDR2 LQKENI, per germline. This clone showed up just a few times. One end of the junction is discordant with germline, which a read error may explain. Per the study methods: Researchers report that nucleated cell counts were estimated from reference gene primer amplification. Measured with immunoSEQ multiplex PCR; TCRdb has only the in-frame clones, and not every one. The V and J calls and clone size were taken over from that table, and D and trimming were inferred from the DNA. The sample lists over 20,000 clones; about 83% were seen once. The sequenced material came from peripheral blood. The chain uses TRBV18 and TRBJ2-2, with D possibly TRBD1 on 6 matching bases. The sequence was collected from a human donor with active COVID-19. The donor label of this sample is uncertain. This CDR3 is CASSPGHYRGAVF. The CDR3, as DNA: TGTGCCAGCTCACCGGGACATTACCGGGGAGCTGTTTTT.